The 5 T cell receptor beta chains listed next were all sequenced from one sample in a study of control samples from healthy donors and cancer patients. Data came from immunoSEQ multiplex PCR; TCRdb stores just in-frame clones and leaves some out. The sample yields around 120,000 clones, 90% to 95% seen once. Sequencing was carried out using PBMCs. These receptors were collected from a man aged 50-59 years with head and neck cancer.

The J gene is TRBJ2-3, the V gene TRBV7-2; D possibly matches TRBD1 or TRBD2 (5 bases each). V was clipped by 3 bases and J by 2 bases, with 12 bases between them. This CDR3 comprises 15 residues. Germline-derived CDR1 and CDR2 are SGHTA and FQGNSA. The CDR3 loop is CASSFEGLYTDTQYF. The CDR3 DNA reads as TGTGCCAGCAGCTTTGAGGGGCTCTACACAGATACGCAGTATTTT.

This chain uses TRBV7-9 with TRBJ2-7; the match to TRBD1 covers 7 bases. The V and J ends lost 0 bases and 4 bases, in that order; junction bases with no gene match: 6. Germline loops: CDR1 SEHNR, CDR2 FQNEAQ (reference sequence). The CDR3 is made up of 15 amino acids. DNA for the CDR3: TGTGCCAGCAGCTTAGCAGGGGGCTCGGGTTACGAGCAGTACTTC. It specifies CASSLAGGSGYEQYF.

The rearrangement links TRBV7-8 to TRBJ1-1; 8 nucleotides line up with TRBD1. Germline V gene lookup returns CDR1 SGHVS and CDR2 FQNEAQ. The V and J ends lost 5 bases and 1 base, in that order; junction bases with no gene match: 6. The CDR3 extends over 15 amino acids. This CDR3 reads CASSLTGQGNTEAFF. The CDR3 DNA sequence: TGTGCCAGCAGCCTAACCGGACAGGGGAACACTGAAGCTTTCTTT.

The chain recombines TRBV5-5 with TRBJ1-3; D possibly corresponds to TRBD1 (6 bases). V dropped 4 bases and J dropped 0 bases, with 11 bases sitting between them. CDR3 length: 15 amino acids. Germline V gene sequence: CDR1 SGHKS, CDR2 YYEKEE (reference sequence). The CDR3 nucleotides read TGTGCCAGCAGCCAGACAGGACTCTCTGGAAACACCATATATTTT. This encodes CASSQTGLSGNTIYF.

The chain uses TRBV11-2 and TRBJ2-1; 11 nucleotides line up with TRBD2. V shed 5 bases, J shed 8 bases, and the junction held 14 bases outside the gene matches. Germline V gene lookup returns CDR1 SGHAT and CDR2 FQNNGV. The CDR3 totals 17 residues. The CDR3: CASSQMGRSGGAYEQFF. The DNA for the CDR3 is TGTGCCAGCAGCCAGATGGGGCGTAGCGGGGGGGCTTATGAGCAGTTCTTC.